The TCR beta chain described here comes from a study of CD8 T cells in ankylosing spondylitis. The germline gives CDR1 SGHRS, CDR2 YFSETQ. V shed 0 bases and J shed 4 bases, with 6 bases lying between them. This CDR3 is 13 amino acids long. TCRdb processed the 5' RACE reads anew with MiXCR; each CDR3 protein has one entry. This table holds under 250,000 distinct CDR3 sequences, about 10% found once. This clonotype came up many times. Sequencing used blood, either unsorted or a sorted T cell fraction (not recorded which). This TCR was recovered from a male donor with ankylosing spondylitis or in good health (not recorded which). The chain couples TRBV5-1 to TRBJ2-3; D is undetermined. CDR3 sequence: CASSLDRSDTQYF. The CDR3 nucleotides are TGCGCCAGCAGCTTGGATAGGTCAGATACGCAGTATTTT.